Below, 20 T cell receptor beta chains from the same sample are listed, as sequenced in a study of cytomegalovirus exposure and HLA in healthy donors. Researchers ran the PCR with 60 Vbeta and 13 Jbeta primers. Here immunoSEQ multiplex PCR was the method, and the copy in TCRdb shows in-frame clones only, minus some. This table holds 95,000 to 150,000 clones, about a sixth found once. Material: PBMCs. The receptors were gathered from a female donor in good health and CMV-seropositive.

The chain carries TRBV7-2 and TRBJ2-3, with D unresolved. The germline gives CDR1 SGHTA, CDR2 FQGNSA. V was cut by 0 bases and J by 5 bases, with 6 bases left in between. CDR3 size: 13 residues. This CDR3 is CASSLAVRDTQYF. The CDR3 nucleotides read TGTGCCAGCAGCTTAGCTGTGAGAGATACGCAGTATTTT.

This clone came up a few times. This chain connects TRBV9 to TRBJ2-1, with a possible D match to TRBD2 (5 bases). This CDR3 has 15 residues. Germline values: CDR1 SGDLS, CDR2 YYNGEE. V was clipped by 1 base and J by 0 bases, with 8 bases between them. The DNA for the CDR3 is TGTGCCAGCAGCGTAACTGGGAGCTCCTACAATGAGCAGTTCTTC. Protein sequence: CASSVTGSSYNEQFF. The full variable domain, in which reference TRBV9 and TRBJ2-1 provide the parts outside the CDR3, is DSGVTQTPKHLITATGQRVTLRCSPRSGDLSVYWYQQSLDQGLQFLIQYYNGEERAKGNILERFSAQQFPDLHSELNLSSLELGDSALYFCASSVTGSSYNEQFFGPGTRLTVL.

This chain joins TRBV28 and TRBJ2-1; D perhaps matches TRBD2 (6 bases). In germline, CDR1 is MDHEN, CDR2 SYDVKM. Deletions cut 1 base from V and 1 base from J, with 14 bases between. This CDR3 comprises 17 residues. The CDR3 bases are TGTGCCAGCAGTTTATTCGGAGCAGGGAGGTCCTACAATGAGCAGTTCTTC. Amino acids: CASSLFGAGRSYNEQFF.

This clone turned up a few times. This CDR3 is also generated by other DNA sequences in the sample. V and J are TRBV20-1 and TRBJ2-7; 7 positions agree with TRBD1. The CDR3 is 11 residues long. J was trimmed by 4 bases and V by 5 bases; bases with no gene match: 2. Germline CDR1 is DFQATT and CDR2 is SNEGSKA (reference sequence). CDR3 in DNA: TGCAGTGCTCCCAGGGGGTACGAGCAGTACTTC. It specifies CSAPRGYEQYF.

The gene calls are TRBV7-6 and TRBJ1-2, with TRBD1 identical over 10 bases. The CDR3 has 14 amino acids. The V and J ends lost 5 bases and 8 bases, in that order; junction bases with no gene match: 8. Per germline, CDR1 SGHVS and CDR2 FNYEAQ. The CDR3, as DNA: TGTGCCAGCAGCCGGGACAGGGGCCCCGCGGGCTACACCTTC. It is translated as CASSRDRGPAGYTF. Together with reference TRBV7-6 and TRBJ1-2, the CDR3 gives the full variable domain: GAGVSQSPRYKVTKRGQDVALRCDPISGHVSLYWYRQALGQGPEFLTYFNYEAQQDKSGLPNDRFSAERPEGSISTLTIQRTEQRDSAMYRCASSRDRGPAGYTFGSGTRLTVV.

The gene calls are TRBV5-4 and TRBJ1-6, with D possibly matching TRBD1 (5 bases). Germline values: CDR1 SGHNT, CDR2 YYREEE (reference sequence). The CDR3 has 15 residues. V was clipped by 0 bases and J by 11 bases, with 15 bases between them. The CDR3 sequence is CASSLAGRRGTPLHF. As DNA, the CDR3 is TGTGCCAGCAGCTTGGCAGGGAGGCGAGGTACACCCCTCCACTTT.

This clone was found once. The CDR3 sequence: CASSQGGGDRFYEQYF. CDR3 nucleotide sequence: TGTGCCAGCAGCCAAGGTGGTGGGGACAGATTCTACGAGCAGTACTTC. The V call is TRBV4-2, the J call TRBJ2-7; TRBD1 matches 7 bases. Looked up from germline, CDR1 is LGHNA and CDR2 is YNFKEQ. The CDR3 extends over 16 amino acids. V lost 1 base, J lost 3 bases, and 9 bases stayed unmatched.

V and J are TRBV7-2 and TRBJ2-3, with D perhaps matching TRBD1 (5 bases). The germline V and J ends were trimmed by 1 base and 5 bases, with 10 bases remaining between them. This CDR3 spans 14 amino acids. Germline CDR1 reads SGHTA; CDR2 reads FQGNSA. CDR3 coding DNA: TGTGCCAGCAGCTTAGGTCAGGGCCAAGATACGCAGTATTTT. The encoded protein is CASSLGQGQDTQYF.

The chain joins TRBV10-3 to TRBJ2-3, with TRBD2 matching over 13 bases. J was trimmed by 4 bases and V by 0 bases; bases with no gene match: 10. The CDR3 has 19 residues. CDR1 is ENHRY and CDR2 is SYGVKD in the germline V gene. CDR3 in amino acids: CAISESQSLAGGPPDTQYF. CDR3 in DNA: TGTGCCATCAGTGAGTCCCAATCACTAGCGGGAGGGCCTCCAGATACGCAGTATTTT.

The chain uses TRBV6-4 and TRBJ2-1, with 9 positions matching TRBD2. With 4 bases clipped from V and 6 bases from J, the junction kept 1 base outside the gene matches. Germline V CDR1 and CDR2: MRHNA, SNTAGT. The CDR3 spans 13 residues. In DNA, the CDR3 is TGTGCCAGCAGTGGCGGGGGGGCCAATGAGCAGTTCTTC. This encodes CASSGGGANEQFF.

The gene calls are TRBV4-1 and TRBJ2-7, with 8 bases matching TRBD2. The CDR3 is made up of 15 amino acids. The germline CDR1 and CDR2 sequences are MGHRA and YSYEKL. Trimming at V came to 1 base and at J to 5 bases, leaving 7 bases not matched to a gene. CDR3 DNA: TGCGCCAGCAGCCAAGTGCAGCGGGGGCGCAACGAGCAGTACTTC. Translated, it gives CASSQVQRGRNEQYF.

The J gene is TRBJ2-1, the V gene TRBV5-4, with TRBD2 matching 12 bases. J lost 4 bases, V lost 4 bases, and 6 bases had no gene match. The length of the CDR3 is 16 residues. Germline V lookup: CDR1 SGHNT, CDR2 YYREEE (reference sequence). The DNA for the CDR3 is TGTGCCAGCAGCATAGGAGGACTAGCGGGATACAATGAGCAGTTCTTC. This sequence encodes CASSIGGLAGYNEQFF.

The chain joins TRBV7-2 to TRBJ1-2; D is unclear. CDR1 is SGHTA and CDR2 is FQGNSA in the germline V gene. V was clipped by 7 bases and J by 8 bases, with 14 bases between them. The CDR3 spans 12 residues. The CDR3 DNA reads TGTGCCAGCACGGCGGCAAGATGGGGCTACACCTTC. Protein sequence: CASTAARWGYTF.

This sequence joins TRBV9 and TRBJ1-3, with 7 bases aligning to TRBD1. This CDR3 comprises 14 residues. Unmatched junction bases numbered 2, after V lost 3 bases and J lost 2 bases. Germline V gives CDR1 SGDLS, CDR2 YYNGEE. CDR3 sequence: CASSGGQAGNTIYF. CDR3 nucleotides: TGTGCCAGCAGCGGAGGACAGGCTGGAAACACCATATATTTT. Using reference TRBV9 and TRBJ1-3 for the parts outside the CDR3, the full variable domain is DSGVTQTPKHLITATGQRVTLRCSPRSGDLSVYWYQQSLDQGLQFLIQYYNGEERAKGNILERFSAQQFPDLHSELNLSSLELGDSALYFCASSGGQAGNTIYFGEGSWLTVV.

This clone occurred a few times. CDR3 in DNA: TGTGCCAGCAGTCTCGTAATAACAGGGGCGGGTGGCTACACCTTC. Its translation is CASSLVITGAGGYTF. V usage is TRBV6-5 and J usage is TRBJ1-2; 7 nucleotides align to TRBD1. Losses at the gene ends were 5 bases for V and 7 bases for J; bases not matched to a gene: 13. The germline V gene encodes CDR1 MNHEY and CDR2 SVGAGI. This CDR3 spans 15 amino acids.

Only a few counts were recorded for this clone. The chain links TRBV28 to TRBJ1-6, with 9 bases identical to TRBD1. Looked up from germline, CDR1 is MDHEN and CDR2 is SYDVKM. The CDR3 runs to 15 residues. Trimming took 7 bases from V and 6 from J; bases not matched to a gene: 7. In DNA, the CDR3 is TGTGCCAGCATCACCGGGACAGGGATTAATTCACCCCTCCACTTT. Protein product: CASITGTGINSPLHF.

This clone was detected a few times. The V and J genes are TRBV28 and TRBJ1-2; D gene ambiguous. The germline V gene encodes CDR1 MDHEN and CDR2 SYDVKM. The CDR3 length is 11 residues. V was clipped by 5 bases and J by 2 bases, with 3 bases between them. The CDR3 region is CASSQNYGYTF. DNA of the CDR3: TGTGCCAGCAGTCAGAACTATGGCTACACCTTC.

The J gene is TRBJ1-5, the V gene TRBV27, with no clear D. The germline V gene has CDR1 MNHEY and CDR2 SMNVEV (reference sequence). Trimming took 2 bases from V and 0 from J, leaving 17 bases between them. The CDR3 spans 18 residues. CDR3 loop: CASSLIRREDYSNQPQHF. The CDR3, as DNA: TGTGCCAGCAGTTTAATACGACGGGAAGACTATAGCAATCAGCCCCAGCATTTT.

V is TRBV9 and J is TRBJ2-1, with D perhaps TRBD2 (5 bases). The germline CDR1 and CDR2 sequences are SGDLS and YYNGEE. The V end lost 0 bases, the J end lost 4 bases, and 20 bases lay between the germline ends. The CDR3 is 18 amino acids. CDR3 in DNA: TGTGCCAGCAGCGTAGGGCGGACTGCGGAGCCTGGATACAATGAGCAGTTCTTC. Amino acid sequence: CASSVGRTAEPGYNEQFF.

This clone occurred a few times. The chain joins TRBV5-6 to TRBJ2-1; the D gene is possibly TRBD1 (7 bases). CDR1 is SGHDT, CDR2 YYEEEE, per germline. V was cut by 4 bases and J by 0 bases, with 14 bases left in between. The CDR3 consists of 16 residues. The CDR3 sequence: CASSPQGGFSYNEQFF. The CDR3 DNA reads TGTGCCAGCAGCCCCCAGGGGGGCTTCTCCTACAATGAGCAGTTCTTC.